This is a list of T cell receptor beta chains from one sample in a study of human thymus T cells. Profiled with immunoSEQ multiplex PCR; TCRdb holds only in-frame clones, not every one. The sample has tens of thousands of clones, over 85% seen once; the top ten hold about 0.13%. The sequencing input was blood. These receptors were taken from a boy younger than two with a congenital heart defect but otherwise immunologically healthy. CDR3s include the opening cysteine and the closing phenylalanine or tryptophan. The D gene is left open where the match is weak. The size field is filled for only some rows; it gives once, few, many or a size class.

TRBJ2-1	.	.	TRBV11-3	TGTGCCAGCAGCTTATCGTACAATGAGCAGTTCTTC	CASSLSYNEQFF
TRBJ2-3	.	.	TRBV4-1	TGCGCCAGCAGCCAAGATGCGGGGGCCGGGGATACGCAGTATTTT	CASSQDAGAGDTQYF
TRBJ1-2	TRBD1	.	TRBV6-5	TGTGCCAGCAAGGTCCGGGACAGCGTTAACTATGGCTACACCTTC	CASKVRDSVNYGYTF
TRBJ2-7	.	.	TRBV7-8	TGTGCCAGCAGCTTCGGGACTCACTACGAGCAGTACTTC	CASSFGTHYEQYF
TRBJ1-2	TRBD1	.	TRBV5-6	TGTGCCAGCAGCTTGGGTCGACAGGGGCTCTATGGCTACACCTTC	CASSLGRQGLYGYTF
TRBJ2-2	.	.	TRBV5-6	TGTGCCAGCAGCCTAGGAAGGGGGGCCGGGGAGCTGTTTTTT	CASSLGRGAGELFF
TRBJ1-6	.	.	TRBV9	TGTGCCAGCAGCGTAGGAACGGGACATAATTCACCCCTCCACTTT	CASSVGTGHNSPLHF
TRBJ2-5	TRBD2	.	TRBV7-2	TGTGCCAGCAGCTTAGTACTAGCGGGGGGGAGTCTGTACTTC	CASSLVLAGGSLYF
TRBJ2-5	TRBD1	.	TRBV4-1	TGCGCCAGCAGCCAAGAGGTGGACAGGGAGACCCAGTACTTC	CASSQEVDRETQYF
TRBJ2-3	.	.	TRBV19	TGTGCCAGTAGTATAGGTGGGACGGCGCAGTATTTT	CASSIGGTAQYF
TRBJ2-1	TRBD2	.	TRBV5-8	TGTGCCAGCAGCTTGCTAGCGGGGGACCACAATGAGCAGTTCTTC	CASSLLAGDHNEQFF
TRBJ2-1	.	once	TRBV19	TGTGCCAGTAGTTCGGACTGGAGCTCCTACAATGAGCAGTTCTTC	CASSSDWSSYNEQFF
TRBJ2-1	.	.	TRBV6-1	TGTGCCAGCAGTGAACTCAGGGATGAGCAGTTCTTC	CASSELRDEQFF
TRBJ2-5	.	.	TRBV5-1	TGCGCCAGCAGCCCCCACCATACGGGGGTGACAGAGACCCAGTACTTC	CASSPHHTGVTETQYF
TRBJ1-2	.	.	TRBV28	TGTGCCAGCAGTTCTCTGTCAGGGCAGGACTATGGCTACACCTTC	CASSSLSGQDYGYTF
TRBJ2-7	.	.	TRBV27	TGTGCCAGCAGTTTCTCCTACGAGCAGTACTTC	CASSFSYEQYF
TRBJ2-1	.	.	TRBV7-2	TGTGCCAGCAGCTTTCAGGACCTTCTTCCAACTGAGCAGTTCTTC	CASSFQDLLPTEQFF
TRBJ2-3	TRBD2	once	TRBV10-1	TGCGCCAGCAGTGAGTCTAGCGGGGGGGCAGATACGCAGTATTTT	CASSESSGGADTQYF
TRBJ1-1	.	.	TRBV27	TGTGCCAGCAGTCCCCATGAGGGTCTTAAGGCTTTCTTT	CASSPHEGLKAFF
TRBJ2-2	TRBD2	.	TRBV7-9	TGTGCCAGCAGCTTACGTCAACTAGCGGGGGGCCCGAACACCGGGGAGCTGTTTTTT	CASSLRQLAGGPNTGELFF
TRBJ2-2	.	.	TRBV29-1	TGCAGCGTTGAAGGGACAGAGAACACCGGGGAGCTGTTTTTT	CSVEGTENTGELFF
TRBJ1-2	TRBD1	once	TRBV9	TGTGCCAGCAGCGTTCTCCGGGACAGGGAGAACTATGGCTACACCTTC	CASSVLRDRENYGYTF
TRBJ2-3	TRBD2	.	TRBV10-2	TGCGCCAGCAGCCCAACTAGCGGGGGGGTTGATACGCAGTATTTT	CASSPTSGGVDTQYF
TRBJ1-1	.	once	TRBV2	TGTGCCAGCAGCGGTCAGGGGAACACTGAAGCTTTCTTT	CASSGQGNTEAFF
TRBJ1-5	.	.	TRBV15	TGTGCCACCAGCAGAGAGATGACCGGAGGTCAGCCCCAGCATTTT	CATSREMTGGQPQHF
TRBJ1-4	.	.	TRBV6-6	TGTGCCAGCAGGCGTAATGAAAAACTGTTTTTT	CASRRNEKLFF
TRBJ1-1	.	once	TRBV4-3	TGCGCCAGCAGCCAAGATTATAGGCAGAACACTGAAGCTTTCTTT	CASSQDYRQNTEAFF
TRBJ2-2	TRBD1	once	TRBV6-6	TGTGCCAGCAGTTACTGGACAGGGGAGGCCGGGGAGCTGTTTTTT	CASSYWTGEAGELFF
TRBJ2-3	.	.	TRBV5-1	TGCGCCAGCAGCTCTCCGGAGGCAGATACGCAGTATTTT	CASSSPEADTQYF
TRBJ1-3	.	.	TRBV4-1	TGCGCCAGCAGCCAAGACCGAAGCTCTGGAAACACCATATATTTT	CASSQDRSSGNTIYF
TRBJ2-1	.	.	TRBV30	TGTGCCTGGAGTCCGGGTAGCAATGAGCAGTTCTTC	CAWSPGSNEQFF
TRBJ2-4	.	.	TRBV10-2	TGCGCCAGCAGTGAGGGAGGGGAGGACATTCAGTACTTC	CASSEGGEDIQYF
TRBJ1-2	.	.	TRBV6-5	TGTGCCAGCAGTTACTCGGTGGGCTATGGCTACACCTTC	CASSYSVGYGYTF
TRBJ2-1	.	.	TRBV6-1	TGTGCCAGCAGTGCGCAGGGCTTACAAGAGCAGTTCTTC	CASSAQGLQEQFF
TRBJ2-5	.	.	TRBV11-1	TGTGCCAGCAGGCGCTCCGGGGGACCTCAAGAGACCCAGTACTTC	CASRRSGGPQETQYF
TRBJ2-7	TRBD2	.	TRBV7-6	TGTGCCAGCAGCCCCTCTAGCGGGGGGGCCGAGCAGTACTTC	CASSPSSGGAEQYF
TRBJ2-1	TRBD2	once	TRBV25-1	TGTGCCAGCAGTGAATATGGGAGCGGGGGGAGCCTGTTCTTC	CASSEYGSGGSLFF
TRBJ2-1	TRBD2	.	TRBV4-1	TGCGCCAGCAGCCCCCTGGGTGCGGGGGGGCACAATGAGCAGTTCTTC	CASSPLGAGGHNEQFF
TRBJ1-1	.	once	TRBV11-2	TGTGCCAGCAGCTTAGTGGAGAACACTGAAGCTTTCTTT	CASSLVENTEAFF
TRBJ2-3	.	.	TRBV15	TGTGCCACCAGCAGTGGGGTAGGGTGGGGGACAGATACGCAGTATTTT	CATSSGVGWGTDTQYF
TRBJ1-2	.	.	TRBV30	TGTGCCTGGAGTATTAACGGCTATGGCTACACCTTC	CAWSINGYGYTF
TRBJ2-7	.	.	TRBV6-5	TGTGCCAGCAGCTACGGGAAGTCCTACGAGCAGTACTTC	CASSYGKSYEQYF
TRBJ2-3	.	.	TRBV9	TGTGCCAGCAGCGTATACCCGGGGGGCCGCAGCACAGATACGCAGTATTTT	CASSVYPGGRSTDTQYF